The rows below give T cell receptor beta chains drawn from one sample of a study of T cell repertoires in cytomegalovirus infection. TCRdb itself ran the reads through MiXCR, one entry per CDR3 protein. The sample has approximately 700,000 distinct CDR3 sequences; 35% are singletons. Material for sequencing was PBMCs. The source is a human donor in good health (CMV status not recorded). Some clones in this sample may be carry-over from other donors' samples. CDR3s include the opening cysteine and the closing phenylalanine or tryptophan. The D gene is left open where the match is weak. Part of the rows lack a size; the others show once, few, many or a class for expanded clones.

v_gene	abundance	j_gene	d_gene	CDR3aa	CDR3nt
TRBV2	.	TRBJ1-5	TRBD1	CASSGDRGWGQPQHF	TGTGCCAGCAGTGGAGACAGGGGCTGGGGTCAGCCCCAGCATTTT
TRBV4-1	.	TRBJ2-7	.	CASSQVSGRNDYEQYF	TGCGCCAGCAGCCAAGTTTCCGGGAGAAACGACTACGAGCAGTACTTC
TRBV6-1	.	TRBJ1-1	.	CASNYRAMNTEAFF	TGTGCCAGCAACTACAGGGCCATGAACACTGAAGCTTTCTTT
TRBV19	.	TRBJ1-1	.	CASTQPWVQNTEAFF	TGTGCCAGTACCCAACCCTGGGTCCAGAACACTGAAGCTTTCTTT
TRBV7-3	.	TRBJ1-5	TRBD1	CASSPGTGGRLGDQPQHF	TGTGCCAGCAGCCCGGGGACAGGCGGGCGGCTTGGCGATCAGCCCCAGCATTTT
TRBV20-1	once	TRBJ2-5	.	CSARDGRTSTQYF	TGCAGTGCTAGAGATGGGCGTACCTCGACCCAGTACTTC
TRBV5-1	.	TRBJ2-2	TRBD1	CASSSKGTGVAGELFF	TGCGCCAGCAGCTCCAAAGGGACAGGGGTCGCCGGGGAGCTGTTTTTT
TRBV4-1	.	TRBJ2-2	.	CASSQALASNGELFF	TGCGCCAGCAGCCAAGCTTTGGCTAGTAACGGGGAGCTGTTTTTT
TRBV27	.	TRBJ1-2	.	CASSSPGAAYGYTF	TGTGCCAGCAGTTCCCCGGGGGCGGCCTATGGCTACACCTTC
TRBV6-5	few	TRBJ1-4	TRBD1	CASSYSKWDRDEKLFF	TGTGCCAGCAGTTACTCGAAGTGGGACAGGGATGAAAAACTGTTTTTT
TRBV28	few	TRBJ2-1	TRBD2	CASSFWTSGSYNEQFF	TGTGCCAGCAGTTTTTGGACTAGCGGATCCTACAATGAGCAGTTCTTC
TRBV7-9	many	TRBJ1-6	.	CASSKTERSPLHF	TGTGCCAGCAGTAAGACAGAGAGGTCACCCCTCCACTTT